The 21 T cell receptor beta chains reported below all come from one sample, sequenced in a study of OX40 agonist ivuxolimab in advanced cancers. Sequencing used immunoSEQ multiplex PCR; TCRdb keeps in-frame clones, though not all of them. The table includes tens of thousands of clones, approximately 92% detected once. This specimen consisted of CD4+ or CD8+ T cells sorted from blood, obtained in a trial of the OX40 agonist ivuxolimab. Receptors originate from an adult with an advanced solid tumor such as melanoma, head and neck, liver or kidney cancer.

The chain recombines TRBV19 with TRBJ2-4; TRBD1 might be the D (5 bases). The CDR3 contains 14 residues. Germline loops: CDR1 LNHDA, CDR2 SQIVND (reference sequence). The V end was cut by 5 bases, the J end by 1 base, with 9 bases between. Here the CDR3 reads CASSQGWAKNIQYF. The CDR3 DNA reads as TGTGCCAGTAGTCAGGGCTGGGCCAAAAACATTCAGTACTTC.

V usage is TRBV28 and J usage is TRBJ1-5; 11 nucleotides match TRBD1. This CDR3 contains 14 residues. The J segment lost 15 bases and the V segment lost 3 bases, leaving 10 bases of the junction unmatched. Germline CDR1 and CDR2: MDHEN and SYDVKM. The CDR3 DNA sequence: TGTGCCAGCAGTTTTTGGACAGGGGGCGGCGGGGCGCATTTT. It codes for CASSFWTGGGGAHF.

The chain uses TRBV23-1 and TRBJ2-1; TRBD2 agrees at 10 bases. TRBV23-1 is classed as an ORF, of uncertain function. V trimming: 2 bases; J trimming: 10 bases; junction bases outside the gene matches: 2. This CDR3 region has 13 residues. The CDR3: CASSQSGRGEQFF. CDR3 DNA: TGCGCCAGCAGTCAAAGCGGGAGGGGCGAGCAGTTCTTC.

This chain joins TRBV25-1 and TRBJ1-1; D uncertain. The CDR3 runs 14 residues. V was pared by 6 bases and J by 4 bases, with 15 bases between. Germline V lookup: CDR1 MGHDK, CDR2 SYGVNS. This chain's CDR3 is CASSPVRLGTEAFF. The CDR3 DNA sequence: TGTGCCAGCAGCCCTGTGCGGCTCGGCACTGAAGCTTTCTTT.

CDR3 loop: CSVEDFGTGAGYTF. For the CDR3, the DNA is TGCAGCGTTGAAGATTTCGGGACAGGGGCTGGCTACACCTTC. The chain joins TRBV29-1 to TRBJ1-2; 10 nucleotides match TRBD1. Trimming took 0 bases from V and 7 from J; bases not matched to a gene: 5. From germline, CDR1 is SQVTM and CDR2 ANQGSEA. This CDR3 contains 14 residues.

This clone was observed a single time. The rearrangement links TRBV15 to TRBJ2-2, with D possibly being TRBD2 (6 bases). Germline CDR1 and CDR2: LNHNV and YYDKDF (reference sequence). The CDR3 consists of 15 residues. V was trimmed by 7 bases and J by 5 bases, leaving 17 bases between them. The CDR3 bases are TGTGCCACCACGGAGGGACGGAGGAGGACCGGGGAGCTGTTTTTT. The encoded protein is CATTEGRRRTGELFF.

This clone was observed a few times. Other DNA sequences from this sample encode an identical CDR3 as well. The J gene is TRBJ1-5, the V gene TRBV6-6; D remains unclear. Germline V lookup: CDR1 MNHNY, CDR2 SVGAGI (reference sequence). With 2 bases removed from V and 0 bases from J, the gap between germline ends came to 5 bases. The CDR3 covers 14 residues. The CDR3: CASSYRDSNQPQHF. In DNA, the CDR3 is TGTGCCAGCAGTTACAGGGATAGCAATCAGCCCCAGCATTTT.

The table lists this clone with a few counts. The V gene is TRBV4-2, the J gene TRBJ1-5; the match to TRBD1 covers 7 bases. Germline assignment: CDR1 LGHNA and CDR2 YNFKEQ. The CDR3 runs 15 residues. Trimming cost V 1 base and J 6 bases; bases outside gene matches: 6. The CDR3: CASSQGEGGFQPQHF. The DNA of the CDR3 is TGTGCCAGCAGCCAAGGTGAAGGGGGCTTTCAGCCCCAGCATTTT.

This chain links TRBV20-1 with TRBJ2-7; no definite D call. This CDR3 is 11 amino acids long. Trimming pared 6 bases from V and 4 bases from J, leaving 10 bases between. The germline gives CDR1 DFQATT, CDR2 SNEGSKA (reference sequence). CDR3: CSAAGSYEQYF. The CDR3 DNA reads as TGCAGTGCCGCCGGTTCGTACGAGCAGTACTTC.

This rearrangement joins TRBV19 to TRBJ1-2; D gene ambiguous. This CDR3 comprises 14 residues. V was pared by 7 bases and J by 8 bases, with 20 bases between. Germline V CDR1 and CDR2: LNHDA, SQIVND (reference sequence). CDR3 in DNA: TGTGCCAGTATCCCGTCGGGTCCGCCCGTGGGCTACACCTTC. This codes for CASIPSGPPVGYTF.

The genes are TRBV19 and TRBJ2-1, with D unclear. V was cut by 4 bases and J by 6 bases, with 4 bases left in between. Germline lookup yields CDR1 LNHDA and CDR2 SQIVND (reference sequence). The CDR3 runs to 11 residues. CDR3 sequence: CASSKRNEQFF. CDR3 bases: TGTGCCAGTAGTAAGCGCAATGAGCAGTTCTTC.

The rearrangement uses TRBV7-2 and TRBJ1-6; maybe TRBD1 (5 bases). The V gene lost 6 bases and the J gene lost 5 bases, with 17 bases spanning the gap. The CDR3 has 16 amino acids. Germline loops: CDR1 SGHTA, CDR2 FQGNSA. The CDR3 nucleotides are TGTGCCAGCAGATTTGGGATGTCAGGGAATAATTCACCCCTCCACTTT. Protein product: CASRFGMSGNNSPLHF.

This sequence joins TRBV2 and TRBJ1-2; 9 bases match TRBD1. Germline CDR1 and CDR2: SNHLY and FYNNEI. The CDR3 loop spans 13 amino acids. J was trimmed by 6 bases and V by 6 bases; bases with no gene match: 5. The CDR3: CASRGQGTDGYTF. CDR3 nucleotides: TGTGCCAGCAGGGGACAGGGAACAGATGGCTACACCTTC. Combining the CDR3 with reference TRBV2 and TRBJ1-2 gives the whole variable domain EPEVTQTPSHQVTQMGQEVILRCVPISNHLYFYWYRQILGQKVEFLVSFYNNEISEKSEIFDDQFSVERPDGSNFTLKIRSTKLEDSAMYFCASRGQGTDGYTFGSGTRLTVV.

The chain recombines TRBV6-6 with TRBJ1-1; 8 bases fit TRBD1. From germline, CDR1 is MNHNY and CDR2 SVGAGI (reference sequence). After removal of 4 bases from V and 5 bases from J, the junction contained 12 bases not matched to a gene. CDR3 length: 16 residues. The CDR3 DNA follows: TGTGCCAGCAGTTCCGCAGGACAGGGTGGGGGGACTGAAGCTTTCTTT. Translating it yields CASSSAGQGGGTEAFF.

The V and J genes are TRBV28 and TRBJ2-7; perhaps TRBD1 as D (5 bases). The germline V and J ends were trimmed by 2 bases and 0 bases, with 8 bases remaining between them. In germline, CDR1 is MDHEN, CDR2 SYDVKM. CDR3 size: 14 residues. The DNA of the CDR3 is TGTGCCAGCAGTTTACTGGGGCCCTCCTACGAGCAGTACTTC. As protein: CASSLLGPSYEQYF.

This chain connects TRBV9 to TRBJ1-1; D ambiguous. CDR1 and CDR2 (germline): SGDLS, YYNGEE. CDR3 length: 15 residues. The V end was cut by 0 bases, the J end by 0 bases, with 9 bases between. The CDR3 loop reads CASSVESALNTEAFF. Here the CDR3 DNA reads TGTGCCAGCAGCGTAGAATCAGCGCTGAACACTGAAGCTTTCTTT.

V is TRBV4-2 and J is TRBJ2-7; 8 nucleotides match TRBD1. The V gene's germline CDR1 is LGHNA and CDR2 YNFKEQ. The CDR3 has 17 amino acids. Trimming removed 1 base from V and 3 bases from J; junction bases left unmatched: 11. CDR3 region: CASSQAPGQGQNYEQYF. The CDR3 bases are TGTGCCAGCAGCCAAGCCCCCGGACAGGGACAGAACTACGAGCAGTACTTC.

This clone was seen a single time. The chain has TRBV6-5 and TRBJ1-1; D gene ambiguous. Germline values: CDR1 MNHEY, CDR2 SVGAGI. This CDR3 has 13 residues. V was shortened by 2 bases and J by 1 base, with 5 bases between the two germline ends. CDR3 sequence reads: CASSYRANTEAFF. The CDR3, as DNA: TGTGCCAGCAGTTACAGGGCGAACACTGAAGCTTTCTTT.

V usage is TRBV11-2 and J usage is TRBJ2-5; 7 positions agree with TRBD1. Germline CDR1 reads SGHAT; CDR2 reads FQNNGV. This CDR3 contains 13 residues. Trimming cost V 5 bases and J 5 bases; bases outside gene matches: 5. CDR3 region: CASSVGQEETQYF. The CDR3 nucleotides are TGTGCCAGCAGCGTAGGACAGGAGGAGACCCAGTACTTC.

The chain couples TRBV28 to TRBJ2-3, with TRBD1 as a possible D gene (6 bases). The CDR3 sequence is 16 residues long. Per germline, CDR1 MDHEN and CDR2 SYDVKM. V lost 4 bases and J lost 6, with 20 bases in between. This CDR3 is CASSSTGTLVYDTQYF. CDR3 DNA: TGTGCCAGCAGTTCTACCGGGACACTCGTCTACGATACGCAGTATTTT. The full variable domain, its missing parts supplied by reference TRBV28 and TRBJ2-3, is DVKVTQSSRYLVKRTGEKVFLECVQDMDHENMFWYRQDPGLGLRLIYFSYDVKMKEKGDIPEGYSVSREKKERFSLILESASTNQTSMYLCASSSTGTLVYDTQYFGPGTRLTVL.

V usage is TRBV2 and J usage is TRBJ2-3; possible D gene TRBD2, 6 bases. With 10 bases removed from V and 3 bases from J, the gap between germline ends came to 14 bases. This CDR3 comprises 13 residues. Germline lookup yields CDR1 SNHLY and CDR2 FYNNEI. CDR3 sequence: CATQWAGTDTQYF. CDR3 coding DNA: TGTGCCACCCAATGGGCGGGGACAGATACGCAGTATTTT.